This T cell receptor beta chain was sequenced in a study of T cells in Graves' hyperthyroidism and ophthalmopathy. The study's findings and limits: The model anticipated ophthalmopathy a median approximately 6.7 months pre-onset.

Germline V lookup: CDR1 SGHTA, CDR2 FQGNSA. The CDR3 has 13 amino acids. V lost 3 bases and J lost 3, with 7 bases in between. RNA transcripts were the template for amplifying TCR beta CDR3 regions. The TCR CDR3 first-round RT-PCR relied on the HTBI primer set. MiXCR was run by TCRdb on the multiplex PCR reads, yielding one entry per CDR3 protein. The table lists around 300,000 distinct CDR3 sequences, 13% of them singletons, with roughly 8% in the top ten. Patients showing uncontrolled infection, other autoimmune disease, pregnancy or lactation were ineligible. Orbital computed tomography, thyroid ultrasound, serum thyroxine and TRAb, and clinical symptoms together informed the diagnoses. Drawn at first hyperthyroidism diagnosis, the blood sample preceded any ophthalmopathy symptoms. The sample holds many counts of this clonotype. As yet, its antigen is unknown.

The TCR originated in a woman between 25 and 40 years old with Graves' hyperthyroidism that later progressed to Graves' ophthalmopathy. Sequenced: blood. The rearrangement uses TRBV7-2 and TRBJ2-3; D remains ambiguous. The CDR3, as DNA: TGTGCCAGCAGCTTGGACGGAACAGATACGCAGTATTTT. It specifies CASSLDGTDTQYF.